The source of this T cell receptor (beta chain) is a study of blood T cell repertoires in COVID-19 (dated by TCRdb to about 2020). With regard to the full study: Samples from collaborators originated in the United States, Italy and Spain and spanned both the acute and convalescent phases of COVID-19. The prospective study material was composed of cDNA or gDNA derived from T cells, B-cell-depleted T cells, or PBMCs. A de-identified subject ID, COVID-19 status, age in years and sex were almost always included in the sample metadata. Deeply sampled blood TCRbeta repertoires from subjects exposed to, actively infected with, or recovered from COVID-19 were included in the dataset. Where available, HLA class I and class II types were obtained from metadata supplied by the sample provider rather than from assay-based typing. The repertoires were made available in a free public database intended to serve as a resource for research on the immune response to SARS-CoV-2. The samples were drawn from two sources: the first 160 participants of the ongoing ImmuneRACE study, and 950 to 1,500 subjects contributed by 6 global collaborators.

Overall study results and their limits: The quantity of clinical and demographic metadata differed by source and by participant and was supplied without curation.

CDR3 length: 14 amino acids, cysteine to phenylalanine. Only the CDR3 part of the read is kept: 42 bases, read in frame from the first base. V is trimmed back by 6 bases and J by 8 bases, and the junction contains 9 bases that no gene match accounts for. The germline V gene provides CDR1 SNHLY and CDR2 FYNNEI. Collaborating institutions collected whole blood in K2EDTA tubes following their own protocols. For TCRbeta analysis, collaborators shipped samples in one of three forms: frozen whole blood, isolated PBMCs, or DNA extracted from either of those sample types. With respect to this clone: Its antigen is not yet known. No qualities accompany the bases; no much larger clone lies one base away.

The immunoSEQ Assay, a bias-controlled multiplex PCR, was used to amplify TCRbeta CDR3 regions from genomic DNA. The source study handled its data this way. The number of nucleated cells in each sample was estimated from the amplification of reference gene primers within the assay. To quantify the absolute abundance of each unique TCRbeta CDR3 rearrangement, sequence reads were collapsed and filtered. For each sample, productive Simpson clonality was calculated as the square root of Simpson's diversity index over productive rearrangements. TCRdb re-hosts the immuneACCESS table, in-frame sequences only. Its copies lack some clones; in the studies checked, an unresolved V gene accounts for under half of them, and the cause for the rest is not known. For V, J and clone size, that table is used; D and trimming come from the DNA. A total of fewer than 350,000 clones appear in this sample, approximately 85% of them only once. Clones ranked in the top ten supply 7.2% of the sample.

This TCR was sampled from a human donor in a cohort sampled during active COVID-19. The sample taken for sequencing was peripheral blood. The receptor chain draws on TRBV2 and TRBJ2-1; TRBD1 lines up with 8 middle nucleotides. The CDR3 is CASSAQGAFHEQFF. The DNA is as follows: TGTGCCAGCAGCGCGCAGGGGGCCTTTCATGAGCAGTTCTTC.